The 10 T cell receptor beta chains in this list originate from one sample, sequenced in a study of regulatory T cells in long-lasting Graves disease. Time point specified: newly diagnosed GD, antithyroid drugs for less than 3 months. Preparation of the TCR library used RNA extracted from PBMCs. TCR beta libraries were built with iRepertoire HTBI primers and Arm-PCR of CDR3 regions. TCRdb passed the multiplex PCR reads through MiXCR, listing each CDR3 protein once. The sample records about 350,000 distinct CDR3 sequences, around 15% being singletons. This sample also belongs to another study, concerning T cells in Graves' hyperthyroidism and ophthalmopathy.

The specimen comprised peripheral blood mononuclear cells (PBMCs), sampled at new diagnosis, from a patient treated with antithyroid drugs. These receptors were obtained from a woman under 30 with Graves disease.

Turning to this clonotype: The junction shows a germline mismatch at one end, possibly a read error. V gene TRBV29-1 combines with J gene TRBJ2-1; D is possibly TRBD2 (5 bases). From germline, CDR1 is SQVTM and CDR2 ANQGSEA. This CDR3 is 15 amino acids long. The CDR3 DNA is TGCAGCGTTGAAAAGGGAAGGGAGTTCTACAATGGGCAGTTCTTC. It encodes CSVEKGREFYNGQFF.

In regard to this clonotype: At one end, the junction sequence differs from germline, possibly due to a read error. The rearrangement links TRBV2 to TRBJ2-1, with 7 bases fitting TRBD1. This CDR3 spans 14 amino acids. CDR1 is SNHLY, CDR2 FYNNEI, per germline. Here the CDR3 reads CASSEEGARNEQFF. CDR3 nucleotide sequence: TGTGCCAGCAGCGAAGAGGGGGCTAGGAATGAGCAGTTCTTC.

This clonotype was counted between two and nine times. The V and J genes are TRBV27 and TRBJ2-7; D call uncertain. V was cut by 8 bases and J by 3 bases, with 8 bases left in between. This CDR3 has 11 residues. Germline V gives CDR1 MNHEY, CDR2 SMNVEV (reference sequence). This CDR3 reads CASGPFYEQYF. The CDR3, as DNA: TGTGCCAGCGGGCCGTTCTACGAGCAGTACTTC.

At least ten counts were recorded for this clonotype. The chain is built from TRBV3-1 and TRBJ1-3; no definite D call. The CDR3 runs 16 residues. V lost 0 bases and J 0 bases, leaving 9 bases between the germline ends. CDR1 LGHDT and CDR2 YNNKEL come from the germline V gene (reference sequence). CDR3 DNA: TGTGCCAGCAGCCAAGATGGAGGGATCTCTGGAAACACCATATATTTT. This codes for CASSQDGGISGNTIYF.

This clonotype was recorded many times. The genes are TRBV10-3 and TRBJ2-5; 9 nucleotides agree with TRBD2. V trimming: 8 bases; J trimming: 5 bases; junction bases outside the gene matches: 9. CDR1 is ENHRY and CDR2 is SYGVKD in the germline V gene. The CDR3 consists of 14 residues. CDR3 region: CAIGIAGVGETQYF. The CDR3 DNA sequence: TGTGCCATCGGGATAGCGGGAGTAGGGGAGACCCAGTACTTC.

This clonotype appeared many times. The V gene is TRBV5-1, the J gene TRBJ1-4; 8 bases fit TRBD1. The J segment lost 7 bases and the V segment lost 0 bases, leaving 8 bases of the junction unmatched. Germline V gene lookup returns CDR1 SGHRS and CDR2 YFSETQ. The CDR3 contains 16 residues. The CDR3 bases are TGCGCCAGCAGCTTGGACTTCGGGACAGGCCGTGAAAAACTGTTTTTT. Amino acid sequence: CASSLDFGTGREKLFF.

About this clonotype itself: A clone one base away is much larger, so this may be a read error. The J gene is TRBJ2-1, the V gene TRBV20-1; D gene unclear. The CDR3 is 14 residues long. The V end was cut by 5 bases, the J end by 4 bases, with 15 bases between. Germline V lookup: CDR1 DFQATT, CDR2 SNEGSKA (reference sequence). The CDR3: CSAGFGVKYNEQFF. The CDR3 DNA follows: TGCAGTGCTGGTTTTGGGGTAAAGTACAATGAGCAGTTCTTC.

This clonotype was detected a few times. CDR3 residues: CASGSGNEQFF. The DNA of the CDR3 is TGTGCTAGTGGCTCGGGCAATGAGCAGTTCTTC. The rearrangement uses TRBV12-5 and TRBJ2-1, with no clear D. V shed 6 bases and J shed 6 bases, with 6 bases lying between them. The germline CDR1 and CDR2 sequences are LGHNT and FRNRAP. CDR3 size: 11 residues.

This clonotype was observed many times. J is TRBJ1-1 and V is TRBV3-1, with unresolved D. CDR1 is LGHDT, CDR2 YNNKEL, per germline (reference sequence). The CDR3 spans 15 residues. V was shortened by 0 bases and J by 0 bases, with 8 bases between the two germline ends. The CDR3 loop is CASSQDGILNTEAFF. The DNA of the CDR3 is TGTGCCAGCAGCCAAGATGGGATATTGAACACTGAAGCTTTCTTT.

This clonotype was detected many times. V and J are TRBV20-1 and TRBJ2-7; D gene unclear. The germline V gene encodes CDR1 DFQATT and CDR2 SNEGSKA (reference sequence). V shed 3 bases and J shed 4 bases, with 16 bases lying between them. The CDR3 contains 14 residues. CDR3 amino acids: CSASFSGFSYEQYF. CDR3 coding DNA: TGCAGTGCTAGTTTTTCCGGGTTCTCGTACGAGCAGTACTTC.